The next 23 T cell receptor beta chains were all read from a single sample in a study of blood T cell repertoires in COVID-19. The table came from immunoSEQ multiplex PCR; TCRdb's copy has only in-frame clones and leaves some out. Of some 190,000 clones listed, about 86% were seen once; the top ten hold about 1.5%. The sequenced material came from peripheral blood. The receptor set was obtained from a man between 18 and 35 years old with active or convalescent COVID-19.

The rearrangement joins TRBV7-9 to TRBJ2-3, with 9 bases that match TRBD1. The CDR3 runs 16 residues. Germline V gene lookup returns CDR1 SEHNR and CDR2 FQNEAQ (reference sequence). J lost 6 bases, V lost 8 bases, and 15 bases had no gene match. The CDR3 loop is CASPTAGTGKFDTQYF. CDR3 DNA: TGTGCCAGCCCTACTGCCGGGACAGGGAAGTTTGATACGCAGTATTTT.

Only a few counts were recorded for this clone. The chain couples TRBV4-2 to TRBJ1-5; tentative D call: TRBD1 (5 bases). V was trimmed by 4 bases and J by 6 bases, leaving 13 bases between them. This CDR3 has 14 residues. From germline, CDR1 is LGHNA and CDR2 YNFKEQ. Written as DNA, the CDR3 is TGTGCCAGCAGCCTGCCCGGGGGAGGTCAGCCCCAGCATTTT. Encoded protein: CASSLPGGGQPQHF.

This chain joins TRBV10-1 and TRBJ1-1; a possible D gene is TRBD1 (6 bases). V was shortened by 2 bases and J by 5 bases, with 9 bases between the two germline ends. The germline CDR1 and CDR2 sequences are WNHNN and SYGVQD (reference sequence). The CDR3 length is 13 residues. The CDR3 region has the DNA TGCGCCAGCAGTGAGAACAGGGTAACTGAAGCTTTCTTT. Its translation: CASSENRVTEAFF.

This clone was found a few times. The V gene is TRBV3-1 (or the pseudogene TRBV3-2), the J gene TRBJ1-2; perhaps TRBD1 as D (6 bases). Per the germline V gene, CDR1 is LGHDT and CDR2 is YNNKEL (reference sequence). V was cut by 4 bases and J by 14 bases, with 20 bases left in between. The CDR3 consists of 13 residues. CDR3 in amino acids: CASSPRDISLSTF. CDR3 sequence (DNA): TGTGCCAGCAGCCCCCGGGACATCTCCTTGTCGACCTTC.

V and J are TRBV27 and TRBJ1-2; 10 bases agree with TRBD1. Germline trimming cut 6 bases from V and 5 bases from J; bases unmatched to any gene: 3. The CDR3 extends over 13 amino acids. Germline-derived CDR1 and CDR2 are MNHEY and SMNVEV (reference sequence). This CDR3 is CASSRQGAYGYTF. The CDR3, as DNA: TGTGCCAGCAGCAGACAGGGGGCTTATGGCTACACCTTC.

The rearrangement uses TRBV4-1 and TRBJ2-7, with 14 bases lining up with TRBD2. Germline CDR1 and CDR2: MGHRA and YSYEKL. The junction had 4 bases not matched to a gene; V was cut back by 1 base and J by 5 bases. CDR3 length: 16 residues. The CDR3 bases are TGCGCCAGCAGCCAAGGAGGGACTAGCGGGAGTGACGAGCAGTACTTC. Amino acid sequence: CASSQGGTSGSDEQYF.

The J gene is TRBJ2-1, the V gene TRBV28; D is possibly TRBD2 (6 bases). Trimming pared 5 bases from V and 2 bases from J, leaving 13 bases between. The length of the CDR3 is 15 residues. Germline V gene lookup returns CDR1 MDHEN and CDR2 SYDVKM. CDR3 nucleotide sequence: TGTGCCAGCAGTCTTGGAGGGCCGACCTACAATGAGCAGTTCTTC. Residues: CASSLGGPTYNEQFF.

This chain connects TRBV7-2 to TRBJ1-6; no clear D. V lost 2 bases and J 9 bases, leaving 5 bases between the germline ends. The germline V gene has CDR1 SGHTA and CDR2 FQGNSA. CDR3 length: 12 amino acids. As DNA, the CDR3 is TGTGCCAGCAGCTTACGACTTTCACCCCTCCACTTT. Its translation: CASSLRLSPLHF.

V usage is TRBV7-9 and J usage is TRBJ1-4; D not certain. The germline V and J ends were trimmed by 5 bases and 8 bases, with 18 bases remaining between them. CDR1 and CDR2 (germline): SEHNR, FQNEAQ (reference sequence). The CDR3 loop spans 15 amino acids. CDR3 sequence reads: CASSRISGSIEKLFF. The CDR3 DNA reads as TGTGCCAGCAGCCGAATTTCCGGGAGTATAGAAAAACTGTTTTTT.

The chain couples TRBV2 to TRBJ2-5, with TRBD1 matching 10 bases. This CDR3 contains 14 residues. Germline values: CDR1 SNHLY, CDR2 FYNNEI. V dropped 6 bases and J dropped 9; count of bases not matched to a gene: 10. The CDR3 DNA reads TGTGCCAGCAGAATTCCCCCGGGACAGGGGTCCCAGTACTTC. Amino acid sequence: CASRIPPGQGSQYF.

This chain links TRBV2 with TRBJ1-3; 8 nucleotides agree with TRBD1. CDR3 length: 16 residues. Per the germline V gene, CDR1 is SNHLY and CDR2 is FYNNEI. With V trimmed by 3 bases and J by 0 bases, 4 bases remained unmatched. This CDR3 is CASSDGGQDSGNTIYF. In DNA form, the CDR3 reads TGTGCCAGCAGTGACGGGGGACAGGACTCTGGAAACACCATATATTTT.

The J gene is TRBJ2-7, the V gene TRBV7-2, with 10 positions matching TRBD1. This CDR3 comprises 16 residues. CDR1 and CDR2 (germline): SGHTA, FQGNSA. V trimming: 5 bases; J trimming: 3 bases; junction bases outside the gene matches: 10. The CDR3 is CASSPGPGQGDYEQYF. Written as DNA, the CDR3 is TGTGCCAGCAGCCCCGGACCCGGACAGGGGGACTACGAGCAGTACTTC.

The chain couples TRBV30 to TRBJ2-7, with a tentative D call TRBD2 (6 bases). Germline V gives CDR1 GTSNPN, CDR2 SVGIG (reference sequence). This CDR3 has 13 residues. The V gene lost 0 bases and the J gene lost 4 bases, with 10 bases spanning the gap. DNA for the CDR3: TGTGCCTGGAGTGTATGGGACTCGTACGAGCAGTACTTC. Amino acids: CAWSVWDSYEQYF.

The gene calls are TRBV11-1 and TRBJ2-3, with a possible D match to TRBD2 (5 bases). The germline gives CDR1 SGHAT, CDR2 FQDESV (reference sequence). Trimming took 2 bases from V and 1 from J, leaving 10 bases between them. The CDR3 sequence is 15 residues long. CDR3 nucleotide sequence: TGTGCCAGCAGCTTAAATCGGGAACGCACAGATACGCAGTATTTT. It is translated as CASSLNRERTDTQYF.

The count of this clone is one. The V call is TRBV18, the J call TRBJ2-2; 13 nucleotides agree with TRBD2. Germline lookup yields CDR1 KGHSH and CDR2 LQKENI. This CDR3 is 16 amino acids long. J lost 3 bases, V lost 3 bases, and 1 base had no gene match. DNA for the CDR3: TGTGCCAGCTCACCGGGACTAGCGGGATACACCGGGGAGCTGTTTTTT. Its translation: CASSPGLAGYTGELFF.

V and J are TRBV29-1 and TRBJ1-1; D perhaps matches TRBD1 (5 bases). V gave up 5 bases and J gave up 10 bases, with 26 bases separating them. Germline CDR1 is SQVTM and CDR2 is ANQGSEA. The CDR3 is 15 amino acids. CDR3 amino acids: CSVTFGGAGKSGAFF. The CDR3 DNA sequence: TGCAGCGTTACTTTTGGGGGAGCGGGAAAAAGTGGAGCTTTCTTT. The full variable domain, rest sourced from reference TRBV29-1 and TRBJ1-1, is SAVISQKPSRDICQRGTSLTIQCQVDSQVTMMFWYRQQPGQSLTLIATANQGSEATYESGFVIDKFPISRPNLTFSTLTVSNMSPEDSSIYLCSVTFGGAGKSGAFFGQGTRLTVV.

This chain links TRBV7-9 with TRBJ2-1; D is possibly TRBD2 (5 bases). This CDR3 has 16 residues. Per germline, CDR1 SEHNR and CDR2 FQNEAQ (reference sequence). The V end lost 1 base, the J end lost 6 bases, and 16 bases lay between the germline ends. CDR3 nucleotide sequence: TGTGCCAGCAGCTTAGGCCCCGAAAGAGGGCTCAATGAGCAGTTCTTC. It codes for CASSLGPERGLNEQFF.

The chain employs TRBV28 and TRBJ1-5; D not resolved. CDR1 is MDHEN, CDR2 SYDVKM, per germline. The CDR3 has 15 amino acids. V was pared by 5 bases and J by 5 bases, with 16 bases between. The CDR3 region is CASSNRELLYQPQHF. CDR3 DNA: TGTGCCAGCAGTAATCGGGAGCTACTTTATCAGCCCCAGCATTTT.

The table lists this clone with a few counts. Germline is not matched at one junction end, which may reflect a read error. The rearrangement uses TRBV14 and TRBJ1-2; D uncertain. Per the germline V gene, CDR1 is SGHDN and CDR2 is FVKESK. The CDR3 has 15 amino acids. DNA of the CDR3: TGTGCCAGCAGCGAAGAGGCCCTCTCGGGCTATGGCTACACCTTC. Protein: CASSEEALSGYGYTF.

The gene calls are TRBV10-3 and TRBJ2-7; D possibly corresponds to TRBD2 (5 bases). The CDR3 covers 13 residues. The V end lost 8 bases, the J end lost 0 bases, and 11 bases lay between the germline ends. The V gene's germline CDR1 is ENHRY and CDR2 SYGVKD. The CDR3 nucleotides read TGTGCCATCCGGCCTAGCCTCTCCTACGAGCAGTACTTC. As protein: CAIRPSLSYEQYF.

The chain links TRBV28 to TRBJ1-3; tentatively, D is TRBD1 (6 bases). Deletions cut 2 bases from V and 0 bases from J, with 11 bases between. The germline gives CDR1 MDHEN, CDR2 SYDVKM. The CDR3 is 16 residues long. The DNA for the CDR3 is TGTGCCAGCAGTTTAGAACAGGGCCGCTCTGGAAACACCATATATTTT. The encoded protein is CASSLEQGRSGNTIYF. Together with reference TRBV28 and TRBJ1-3, the CDR3 gives the full variable domain: DVKVTQSSRYLVKRTGEKVFLECVQDMDHENMFWYRQDPGLGLRLIYFSYDVKMKEKGDIPEGYSVSREKKERFSLILESASTNQTSMYLCASSLEQGRSGNTIYFGEGSWLTVV.

This chain connects TRBV14 to TRBJ2-2, with 10 bases matching TRBD2. This CDR3 contains 16 residues. V lost 2 bases, J lost 8 bases, and 8 bases stayed unmatched. Per germline, CDR1 SGHDN and CDR2 FVKESK. The CDR3 nucleotides are TGTGCCAGCAGCCAACGCCTAGCGGGGGCAATTGGGGAGCTGTTTTTT. Protein sequence: CASSQRLAGAIGELFF.

The chain combines TRBV19 with TRBJ2-1; 9 nucleotides line up with TRBD2. V trimming: 7 bases; J trimming: 0 bases; junction bases outside the gene matches: 7. This CDR3 is built from 16 residues. The germline gives CDR1 LNHDA, CDR2 SQIVND (reference sequence). The CDR3 nucleotides are TGTGCCAGTAACCCTAGCGGGAAGAGCTCCTACAATGAGCAGTTCTTC. Residues: CASNPSGKSSYNEQFF.